This T cell receptor (beta chain) originates from a study of blood T cell repertoires in COVID-19. In the study overall: Some COVID-19 samples were acute and others convalescent; all came from the United States, Italy and Spain.

Original methodology: For nucleated cells, counts were estimated from reference gene primer amplification. Assay: immunoSEQ multiplex PCR; the TCRdb copy retains only in-frame clones and omits some. That table gives V, J and clone size, and the DNA gave D and trimming. This sample carries 20,000 to 30,000 clones, roughly 83% of them seen once, and the ten largest clones take roughly a quarter. This receptor was identified in a human donor with active COVID-19. The donor label of this sample is uncertain. The source material was peripheral blood.

As DNA, the CDR3 is TGTGCCAGCAGCCTAAACACAGGGACTAGCGCATTCTTC. Its protein product is CASSLNTGTSAFF. The V gene is TRBV11-3, the J gene TRBJ2-1, with TRBD2 matching 10 bases. Germline-derived CDR1 and CDR2 are SGHNT and YENEEA. The CDR3 runs 13 residues. V lost 5 bases, J lost 16 bases, and 11 bases stayed unmatched.